This T cell receptor (beta chain) came from a study of siplizumab effects on memory and regulatory T cells. The V end lost 7 bases, the J end lost 1 base, and 15 bases lay between the germline ends. The CDR3 sequence is 15 residues long. The V gene's germline CDR1 is LNHDA and CDR2 SQIVND (reference sequence). Produced via immunoSEQ multiplex PCR; TCRdb's table is partial and in-frame only. The table shows about 120,000 clones, with just under 95% occurring only once. Points from the study as a whole: On average, about 69% of mappable alloreactive CD4+ clones were Treg-derived under siplizumab, against 25% to 30% in controls.

In the case of this clone: Its antigen is not identified.

The chain combines TRBV19 with TRBJ2-3; D might be TRBD1 (7 bases). Sequencing was carried out using non-Treg CD4+ T cells sorted from blood. The TCR sequence derives from a human donor in good health. CDR3 nucleotide sequence: TGTGCCAGTACCTCAGGAGGGGGCGGCACAGATACGCAGTATTTT. This gives the protein CASTSGGGGTDTQYF.